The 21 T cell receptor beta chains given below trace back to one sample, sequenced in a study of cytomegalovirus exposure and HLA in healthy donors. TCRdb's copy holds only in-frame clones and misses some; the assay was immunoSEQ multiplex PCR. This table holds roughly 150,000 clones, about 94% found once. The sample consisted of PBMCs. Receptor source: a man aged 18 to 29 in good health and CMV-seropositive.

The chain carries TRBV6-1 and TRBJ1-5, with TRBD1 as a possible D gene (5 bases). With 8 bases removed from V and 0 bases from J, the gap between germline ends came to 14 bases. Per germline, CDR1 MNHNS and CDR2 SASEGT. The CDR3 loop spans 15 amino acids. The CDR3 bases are TGTGCCAGCTGTCCGGGACTGAATAGCAATCAGCCCCAGCATTTT. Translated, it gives CASCPGLNSNQPQHF.

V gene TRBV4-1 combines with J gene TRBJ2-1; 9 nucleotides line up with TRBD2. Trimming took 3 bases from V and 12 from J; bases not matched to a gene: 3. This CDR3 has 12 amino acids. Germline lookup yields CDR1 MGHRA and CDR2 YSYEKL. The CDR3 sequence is CASSQGSGRQFF. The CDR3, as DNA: TGCGCCAGCAGCCAGGGTAGCGGGAGGCAGTTCTTC.

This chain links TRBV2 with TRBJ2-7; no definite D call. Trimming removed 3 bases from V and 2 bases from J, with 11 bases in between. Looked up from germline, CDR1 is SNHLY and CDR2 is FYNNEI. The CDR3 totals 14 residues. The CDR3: CASSEASAPYEQYF. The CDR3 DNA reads TGTGCCAGCAGTGAGGCCAGCGCCCCCTACGAGCAGTACTTC.

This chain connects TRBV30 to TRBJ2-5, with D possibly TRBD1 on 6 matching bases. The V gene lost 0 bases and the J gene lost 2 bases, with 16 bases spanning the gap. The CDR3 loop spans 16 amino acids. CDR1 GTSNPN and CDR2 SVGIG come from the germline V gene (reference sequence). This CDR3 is CAWSVMGAASQETQYF. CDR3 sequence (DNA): TGTGCCTGGAGTGTAATGGGGGCCGCAAGTCAAGAGACCCAGTACTTC.

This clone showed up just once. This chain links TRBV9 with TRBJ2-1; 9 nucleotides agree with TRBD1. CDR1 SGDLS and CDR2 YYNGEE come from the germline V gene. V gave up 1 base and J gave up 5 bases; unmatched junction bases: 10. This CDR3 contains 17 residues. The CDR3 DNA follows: TGTGCCAGCAGCGTATCGTTTGGGACAGGGTCGGACAATGAGCAGTTCTTC. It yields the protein CASSVSFGTGSDNEQFF.

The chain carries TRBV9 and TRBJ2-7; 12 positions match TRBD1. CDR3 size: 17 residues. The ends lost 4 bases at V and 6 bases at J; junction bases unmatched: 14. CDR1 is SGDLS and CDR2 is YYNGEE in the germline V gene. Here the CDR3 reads CASSPYLPGTGGVEQYF. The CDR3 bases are TGTGCCAGCAGCCCATATTTACCCGGGACAGGGGGCGTCGAGCAGTACTTC. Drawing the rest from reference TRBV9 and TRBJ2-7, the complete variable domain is DSGVTQTPKHLITATGQRVTLRCSPRSGDLSVYWYQQSLDQGLQFLIQYYNGEERAKGNILERFSAQQFPDLHSELNLSSLELGDSALYFCASSPYLPGTGGVEQYFGPGTRLTVT.

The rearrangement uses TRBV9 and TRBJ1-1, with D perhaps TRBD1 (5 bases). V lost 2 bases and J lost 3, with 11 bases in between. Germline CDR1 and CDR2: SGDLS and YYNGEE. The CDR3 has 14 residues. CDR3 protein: CASSVSGADTEAFF. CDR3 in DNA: TGTGCCAGCAGCGTGTCTGGGGCCGACACTGAAGCTTTCTTT.

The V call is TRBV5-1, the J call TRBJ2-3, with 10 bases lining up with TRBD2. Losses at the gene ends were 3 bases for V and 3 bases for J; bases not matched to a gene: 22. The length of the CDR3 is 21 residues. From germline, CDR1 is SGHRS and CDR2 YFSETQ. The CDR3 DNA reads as TGCGCCAGCAGCTCGACTACCCTAGCGGGAGTATATCCGAGGCGTACAGATACGCAGTATTTT. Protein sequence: CASSSTTLAGVYPRRTDTQYF.

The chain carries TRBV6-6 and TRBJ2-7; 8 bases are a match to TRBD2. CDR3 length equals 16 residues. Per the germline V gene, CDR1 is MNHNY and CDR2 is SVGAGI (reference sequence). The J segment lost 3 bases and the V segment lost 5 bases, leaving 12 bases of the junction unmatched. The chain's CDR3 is CASSRGPTSEGYEQYF. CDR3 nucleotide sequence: TGTGCCAGCAGTAGGGGACCGACTAGCGAGGGCTACGAGCAGTACTTC.

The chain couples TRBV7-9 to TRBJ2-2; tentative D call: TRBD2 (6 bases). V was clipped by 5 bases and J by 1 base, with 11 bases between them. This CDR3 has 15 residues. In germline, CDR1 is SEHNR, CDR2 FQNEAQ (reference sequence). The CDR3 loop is CASSKLAGNTGELFF. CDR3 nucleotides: TGTGCCAGCAGCAAACTAGCAGGGAACACCGGGGAGCTGTTTTTT.

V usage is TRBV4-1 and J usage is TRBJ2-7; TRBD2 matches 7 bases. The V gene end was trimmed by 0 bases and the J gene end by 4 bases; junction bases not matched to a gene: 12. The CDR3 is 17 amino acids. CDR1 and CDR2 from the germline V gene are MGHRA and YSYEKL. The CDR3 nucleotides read TGCGCCAGCAGCCAAGATCCCAGGCTAGCGGTCCAATACGAGCAGTACTTC. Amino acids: CASSQDPRLAVQYEQYF.

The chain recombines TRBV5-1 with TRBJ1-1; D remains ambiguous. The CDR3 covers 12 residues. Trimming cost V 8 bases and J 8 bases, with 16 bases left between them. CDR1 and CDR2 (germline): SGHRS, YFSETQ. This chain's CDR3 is CASRESTSEAFF. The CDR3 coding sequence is TGCGCCAGTAGGGAGAGTACTTCGGAAGCTTTCTTT.

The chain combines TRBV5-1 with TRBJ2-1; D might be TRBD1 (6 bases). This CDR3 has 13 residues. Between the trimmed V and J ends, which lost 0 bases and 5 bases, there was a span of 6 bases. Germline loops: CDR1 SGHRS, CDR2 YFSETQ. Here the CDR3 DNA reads TGCGCCAGCAGCTTGGGGGACAACAATGAGCAGTTCTTC. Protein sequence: CASSLGDNNEQFF.

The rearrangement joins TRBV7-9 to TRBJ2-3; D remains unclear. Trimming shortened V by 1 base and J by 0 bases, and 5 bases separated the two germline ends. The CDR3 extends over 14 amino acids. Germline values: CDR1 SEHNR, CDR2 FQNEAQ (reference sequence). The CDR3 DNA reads TGTGCCAGCAGCTTAGGGCCCAGCACAGATACGCAGTATTTT. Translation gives CASSLGPSTDTQYF.

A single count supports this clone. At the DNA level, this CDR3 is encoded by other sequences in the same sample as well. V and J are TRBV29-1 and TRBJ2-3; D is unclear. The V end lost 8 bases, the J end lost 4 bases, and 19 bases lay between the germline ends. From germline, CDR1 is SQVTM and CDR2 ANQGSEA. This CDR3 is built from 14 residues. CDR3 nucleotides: TGCAGCCTACGCGGTGGAGATAATCCAGATACGCAGTATTTT. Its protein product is CSLRGGDNPDTQYF.

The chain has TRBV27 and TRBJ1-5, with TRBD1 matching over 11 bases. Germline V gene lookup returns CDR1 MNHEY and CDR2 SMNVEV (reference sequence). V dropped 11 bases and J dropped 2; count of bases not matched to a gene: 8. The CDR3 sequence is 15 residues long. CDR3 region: CASSADRGRNQPQHF. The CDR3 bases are TGTGCCTCATCCGCGGACAGGGGGCGCAATCAGCCCCAGCATTTT.

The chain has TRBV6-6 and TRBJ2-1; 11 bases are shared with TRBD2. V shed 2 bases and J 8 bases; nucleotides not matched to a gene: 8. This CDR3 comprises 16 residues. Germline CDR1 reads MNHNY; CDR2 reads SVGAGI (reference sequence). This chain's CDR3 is CASSYPGTSGFDEQFF. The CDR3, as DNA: TGTGCCAGCAGTTACCCCGGGACTAGCGGCTTCGATGAGCAGTTCTTC.

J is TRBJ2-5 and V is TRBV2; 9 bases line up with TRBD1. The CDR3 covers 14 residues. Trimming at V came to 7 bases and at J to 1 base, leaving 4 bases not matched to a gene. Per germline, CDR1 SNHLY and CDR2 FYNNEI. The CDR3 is CASKMTGGQETQYF. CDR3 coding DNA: TGTGCCAGCAAGATGACAGGGGGCCAAGAGACCCAGTACTTC.

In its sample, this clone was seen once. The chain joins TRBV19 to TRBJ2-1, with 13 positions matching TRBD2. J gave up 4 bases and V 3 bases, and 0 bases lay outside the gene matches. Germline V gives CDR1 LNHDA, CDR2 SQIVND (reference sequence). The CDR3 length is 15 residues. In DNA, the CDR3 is TGTGCCAGTAGTATGGGACTAGCGGGGTACAATGAGCAGTTCTTC. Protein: CASSMGLAGYNEQFF.

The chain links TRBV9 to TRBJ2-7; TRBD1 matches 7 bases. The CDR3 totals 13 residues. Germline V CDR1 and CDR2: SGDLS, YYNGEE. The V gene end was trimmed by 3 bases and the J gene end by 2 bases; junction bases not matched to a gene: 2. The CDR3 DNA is TGTGCCAGCAGCGAGGGACAGACCTACGAGCAGTACTTC. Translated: CASSEGQTYEQYF.

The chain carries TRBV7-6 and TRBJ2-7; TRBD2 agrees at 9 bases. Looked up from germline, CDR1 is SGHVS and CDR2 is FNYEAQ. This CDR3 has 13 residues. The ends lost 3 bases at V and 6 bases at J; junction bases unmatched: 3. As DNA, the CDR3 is TGTGCCAGCAGCTTTAGCGGGAGTGGCGAGCAGTACTTC. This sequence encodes CASSFSGSGEQYF.